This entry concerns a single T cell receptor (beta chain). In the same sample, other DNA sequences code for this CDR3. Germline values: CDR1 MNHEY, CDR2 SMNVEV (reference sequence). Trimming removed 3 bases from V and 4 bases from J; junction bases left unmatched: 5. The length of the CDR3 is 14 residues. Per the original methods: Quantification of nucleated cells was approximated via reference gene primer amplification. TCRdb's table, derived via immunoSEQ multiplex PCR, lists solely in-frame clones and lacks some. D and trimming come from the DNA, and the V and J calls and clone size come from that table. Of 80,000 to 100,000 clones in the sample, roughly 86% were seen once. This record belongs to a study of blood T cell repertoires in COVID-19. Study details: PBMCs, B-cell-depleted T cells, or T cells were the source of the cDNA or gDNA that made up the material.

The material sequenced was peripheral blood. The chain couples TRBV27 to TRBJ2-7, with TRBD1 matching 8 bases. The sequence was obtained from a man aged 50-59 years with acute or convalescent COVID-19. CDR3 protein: CASSLAGGPYEQYF. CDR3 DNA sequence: TGTGCCAGCAGTTTGGCAGGGGGCCCTTACGAGCAGTACTTC.